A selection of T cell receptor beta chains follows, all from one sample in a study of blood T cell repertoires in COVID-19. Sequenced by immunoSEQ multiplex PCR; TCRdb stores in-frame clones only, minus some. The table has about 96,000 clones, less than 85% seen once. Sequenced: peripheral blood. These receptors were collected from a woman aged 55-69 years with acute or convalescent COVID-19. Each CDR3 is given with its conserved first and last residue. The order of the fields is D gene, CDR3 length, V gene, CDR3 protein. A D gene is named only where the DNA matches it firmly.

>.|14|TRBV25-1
CASSESVQGETQYF
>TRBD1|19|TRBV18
CASSPWDSAIQANTGELFF
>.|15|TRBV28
CASIAGVGLNTEAFF
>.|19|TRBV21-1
CASSKGVQGMIEANEKLFF
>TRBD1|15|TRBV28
CASRTVSGGLYGYTF
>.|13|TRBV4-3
CASSQKGVGEQYF
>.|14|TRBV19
CATSGAGVGQPQHF
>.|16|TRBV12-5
CASGLVKKGKNTEAFF
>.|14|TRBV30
CAWSVPDAGAEQYF
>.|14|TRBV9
CASSVDFGTDTQYF
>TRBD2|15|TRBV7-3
CASSFSGTSGYEQYF
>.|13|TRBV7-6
CASSSLPGDTIYF
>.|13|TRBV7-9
CATSKGGAEKLFF
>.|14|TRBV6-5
CASTRRPGQDEQYF
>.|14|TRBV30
CAWGGPGGNSPLHF
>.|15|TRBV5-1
CASSLVAGSGNTIYF
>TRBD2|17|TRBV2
CASTRSTSGVNTGELFF
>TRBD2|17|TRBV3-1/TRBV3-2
CASSHLSSGGAADTQYF
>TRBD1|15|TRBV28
CASSYIRGRNQPQHF
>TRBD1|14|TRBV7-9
CASSLPQGFYGYTF
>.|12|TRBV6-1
CASSEAIYPLHF
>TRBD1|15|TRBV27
CASSLTGQMFNEQFF
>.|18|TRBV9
CASSAKGRDGGPDYEQYF
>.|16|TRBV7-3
CASSLGAAGRRETQYF
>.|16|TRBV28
CASSLHGGGRGNEQFF